This T cell receptor beta chain was documented in a study of beta chain features in type 1 diabetes (dated by TCRdb to between 2017 and 2018). Regarding the research as a whole: Mean age, gender distribution, total cell number and subset yield were not different between patients and healthy donors. A total of roughly 98,000,000 sorted cells were examined across all samples, and RNA yield correlated strongly with the number of cells per subset. The study compared the TCRB repertoires of sorted circulating CD4+ T cell subsets in recently diagnosed type 1 diabetes patients with those in matched healthy donors. Whereas all 28 donors provided naive and central memory subsets, regulatory and stem cell-like memory subsets were isolated from just 8 patients and about 8 healthy donors.

Here is what the overall study found, with its caveats: At VDJ recombination sites, type 1 diabetes patients had fewer insertions and more deleted nucleotides, which implies abnormalities in thymic rearrangement. Sequencing cDNA rather than genomic DNA could over-represent highly expressing activated cells, although activation and CD3 levels did not differ between groups. In all four CD4+ subsets, TCRB CDR3 length was moderately but significantly shorter in type 1 diabetes patients. Shorter templates might be favored by PCR, yet because patient and control samples were amplified and corrected together, any such skew would affect both groups equally. Naive, central memory and regulatory TCRB repertoires appeared to be more similar among patients than among healthy donors. HLA sub-analyses involved small numbers of individuals, so any influence of HLA type on TCRB rearrangement remained unresolved.

This clone has a handful of counts. Its target antigen remains unknown. Base qualities are missing; no much larger clone stands one base away. All of the isolated RNA was reverse transcribed with the High Capacity cDNA Reverse Transcription Kit, so expressed TCRB transcripts were sequenced. Naive, central memory and regulatory T cell samples underwent deep immunoSEQ sequencing, averaging about 3.3 million total reads per sample. After sorted cells were lysed in RLT buffer, RNA was extracted with DNase-treated RNeasy Micro or Mini kits, with the choice depending on cell number. Each cell subset was processed separately to prevent cross-contamination, with patient and healthy donor samples processed together. The immunoSEQ multiplex PCR was used to amplify TCRB sequences from cDNA, yielding 87-bp fragments that span the CDR3 region. The amplicons were sequenced using the Illumina HiSeq platform. Concerning the study's data processing: PCR bias was computationally corrected using synthetic template baselines, reads within Hamming distance 2 were collapsed, and singletons that could not be merged were discarded. By aligning reads against IMGT, V, D and J genes, CDR3 length, and insertions or deletions at six rearrangement sites were assigned. Within each subset, clonotype counts were normalized to sorted cell number, and only after that were true diversity and Gini coefficients computed with the tcR R package. The overlap coefficient, calculated on TCRB nucleotide sequences, was used to quantify repertoire sharing. As a proxy for the pre-selection repertoire, out-of-frame TCRB sequences from naive cells were analyzed. The clones in this table, taken by TCRdb from immuneACCESS, are in-frame only. Not every clone is retained; where verified, under half of the shortfall comes from an unresolved V gene, and the cause of the rest is unknown. V, J and clone size are those of that table, while D and trimming were read from the DNA. A total of about 650,000 clones appear in this sample, approximately 13% of them only once. The ten largest account for around 0.12% of the sample.

The CDR3 runs 17 residues from the cysteine to the phenylalanine. The sequence is cut down to CDR3 DNA, 51 bases in frame from base 1. Ends trimmed: V by 2 bases, J by 4 bases; bases unmatched to a gene: 9. CDR1 and CDR2, looked up from the germline V gene, are LGHNA and YSLEER. Each donor gave one peripheral blood draw, averaging roughly 100 mL, which was collected into heparinised tubes. Naive, central memory, regulatory and stem cell-like memory CD4+ T cells were sorted on a BD FACSAria II using a panel including CD45RO, CCR7, CD25, CD127, CD95 and CD27. A purity above 98% was achieved for all sorted populations. Right away, PBMCs were isolated by Lymphoprep density gradient centrifugation and were stained directly, with no culture step. To minimize batch effects, samples were stained and sorted in pairs, one healthy donor with one patient per experiment.

The chain joins TRBV4-3 to TRBJ1-2; TRBD1 fits 11 bases in the junction. The sequenced sample consisted of naive CD4+ T cells from blood. The cell subset or site label, read with the paper, signifies: true naive CD4+ T cells. The clonotype originates from a man aged 30-40 years with type 1 diabetes. DNA sequence: TGCGCCAGCAGCCAATCTAACGGACAGGGGGCGATCTATGGCTACACCTTC. Protein translation: CASSQSNGQGAIYGYTF.